The clone carrying this T cell receptor beta chain has only a few counts. Relative to the germline gene, one junction end is altered; a read error may explain this. These data are taken from a study of blood T cells in healthy people across ages. Germline CDR1 LGHNA, CDR2 YSLEER. The CDR3 has 15 residues. Ranging in age from about 6 to 100, the donors were healthy Caucasian individuals from Russia. A second PCR of roughly 7 to 11 cycles used a sample-barcoded 5' primer and a J-beta primer mix. Tagging of each cDNA molecule was performed by a template-switch adaptor with 12 random nucleotides. TCRdb recomputed calls from the 5' RACE reads with MiXCR, one row per CDR3 protein. This sample yields just under 550,000 distinct CDR3 sequences, of which about 25% are seen a single time; around 10% belongs to the top ten. This same sample was also part of a study on T cells of mothers and their children. That investigation notes: Every mother supplied over 9.5 million TCR beta CDR3 reads and every child several million.

V is TRBV4-3 and J is TRBJ1-1, with TRBD1 identical over 9 bases. The TCR comes from a boy under 18 in good health. Sequenced input: blood. The CDR3 DNA reads as TGTGCCAGCAGCCAAGGACAGGGGTTGAACACTGAAGCTTTCTTT. Translated: CASSQGQGLNTEAFF.